Below are 7 T cell receptor beta chains sequenced from a single sample in a study of response to subunit inactivated influenza vaccine. TCRdb reprocessed the RT-PCR reads with MiXCR, giving one entry per CDR3 protein. The sample contains 650,000 to 800,000 distinct CDR3 sequences, about 15% of which appear only once. The sequencing used PBMCs from blood, collected approximately 15 days before vaccination. These receptors originate from a man aged 45-65 years who received an inactivated influenza vaccine.

Ten or more counts support this clonotype. The chain uses TRBV7-2 and TRBJ2-2, with 10 nucleotides matching TRBD2. The CDR3 contains 14 residues. V was clipped by 5 bases and J by 11 bases; unmatched bases: 8. Per germline, CDR1 SGHTA and CDR2 FQGNSA. This chain's CDR3 is CASSPTSGVGELFF. CDR3 DNA sequence: TGTGCCAGCAGCCCAACTAGCGGGGTCGGAGAGCTGTTTTTT.

In its sample, this clonotype was seen a few times. This chain uses TRBV7-2 with TRBJ2-7, with TRBD1 matching 10 bases. The V gene's germline CDR1 is SGHTA and CDR2 FQGNSA. The CDR3 runs 15 residues. V was clipped by 3 bases and J by 0 bases; unmatched bases: 2. The CDR3 DNA sequence: TGTGCCAGCAGCTTCCGGGACAGGGGCTCCTACGAGCAGTACTTC. It codes for CASSFRDRGSYEQYF.

The chain joins TRBV7-9 to TRBJ2-5, with TRBD2 identical over 9 bases. The CDR3 has 14 amino acids. Germline lookup yields CDR1 SEHNR and CDR2 FQNEAQ (reference sequence). The ends lost 5 bases at V and 4 bases at J; junction bases unmatched: 5. CDR3 region: CASSPLAGLETQYF. CDR3 coding DNA: TGTGCCAGCAGCCCTCTAGCGGGATTAGAGACCCAGTACTTC.

Only a few counts were recorded for this clonotype. This sequence joins TRBV20-1 and TRBJ2-1, with D hard to call. The length of the CDR3 is 15 residues. V lost 1 base to trimming and J lost 3 bases, with 13 bases between them. Germline V lookup: CDR1 DFQATT, CDR2 SNEGSKA (reference sequence). CDR3 residues: CSARGHFQIYNEQFF. The CDR3 DNA reads TGCAGTGCTAGAGGACACTTCCAAATCTACAATGAGCAGTTCTTC.

The chain joins TRBV7-2 to TRBJ2-7, with TRBD2 identical over 7 bases. J was trimmed by 6 bases and V by 1 base; bases with no gene match: 6. Germline assignment: CDR1 SGHTA and CDR2 FQGNSA. CDR3 size: 14 residues. CDR3 in DNA: TGTGCCAGCAGCTTAGTGGGGGGGGAGGGCGAGCAGTACTTC. Its protein product is CASSLVGGEGEQYF.

This clonotype was picked up a small number of times. The J gene is TRBJ2-3, the V gene TRBV4-3, with 13 positions matching TRBD2. Unmatched junction bases numbered 4, after V lost 2 bases and J lost 11 bases. CDR3 length: 14 amino acids. Looked up from germline, CDR1 is LGHNA and CDR2 is YSLEER. DNA for the CDR3: TGCGCCAGCAGCCAACCGGGACTAGCGGGGAAGCAGTATTTT. Translated: CASSQPGLAGKQYF.

CDR3 protein: CSASGGGRTDTQYF. The CDR3 DNA sequence: TGCAGTGCTAGCGGGGGGGGCCGCACAGATACGCAGTATTTT. The rearrangement joins TRBV20-1 to TRBJ2-3; 8 bases fit TRBD2. Trimming cost V 3 bases and J 1 base; bases outside gene matches: 3. The CDR3 extends over 14 amino acids. CDR1 is DFQATT and CDR2 is SNEGSKA in the germline V gene (reference sequence).